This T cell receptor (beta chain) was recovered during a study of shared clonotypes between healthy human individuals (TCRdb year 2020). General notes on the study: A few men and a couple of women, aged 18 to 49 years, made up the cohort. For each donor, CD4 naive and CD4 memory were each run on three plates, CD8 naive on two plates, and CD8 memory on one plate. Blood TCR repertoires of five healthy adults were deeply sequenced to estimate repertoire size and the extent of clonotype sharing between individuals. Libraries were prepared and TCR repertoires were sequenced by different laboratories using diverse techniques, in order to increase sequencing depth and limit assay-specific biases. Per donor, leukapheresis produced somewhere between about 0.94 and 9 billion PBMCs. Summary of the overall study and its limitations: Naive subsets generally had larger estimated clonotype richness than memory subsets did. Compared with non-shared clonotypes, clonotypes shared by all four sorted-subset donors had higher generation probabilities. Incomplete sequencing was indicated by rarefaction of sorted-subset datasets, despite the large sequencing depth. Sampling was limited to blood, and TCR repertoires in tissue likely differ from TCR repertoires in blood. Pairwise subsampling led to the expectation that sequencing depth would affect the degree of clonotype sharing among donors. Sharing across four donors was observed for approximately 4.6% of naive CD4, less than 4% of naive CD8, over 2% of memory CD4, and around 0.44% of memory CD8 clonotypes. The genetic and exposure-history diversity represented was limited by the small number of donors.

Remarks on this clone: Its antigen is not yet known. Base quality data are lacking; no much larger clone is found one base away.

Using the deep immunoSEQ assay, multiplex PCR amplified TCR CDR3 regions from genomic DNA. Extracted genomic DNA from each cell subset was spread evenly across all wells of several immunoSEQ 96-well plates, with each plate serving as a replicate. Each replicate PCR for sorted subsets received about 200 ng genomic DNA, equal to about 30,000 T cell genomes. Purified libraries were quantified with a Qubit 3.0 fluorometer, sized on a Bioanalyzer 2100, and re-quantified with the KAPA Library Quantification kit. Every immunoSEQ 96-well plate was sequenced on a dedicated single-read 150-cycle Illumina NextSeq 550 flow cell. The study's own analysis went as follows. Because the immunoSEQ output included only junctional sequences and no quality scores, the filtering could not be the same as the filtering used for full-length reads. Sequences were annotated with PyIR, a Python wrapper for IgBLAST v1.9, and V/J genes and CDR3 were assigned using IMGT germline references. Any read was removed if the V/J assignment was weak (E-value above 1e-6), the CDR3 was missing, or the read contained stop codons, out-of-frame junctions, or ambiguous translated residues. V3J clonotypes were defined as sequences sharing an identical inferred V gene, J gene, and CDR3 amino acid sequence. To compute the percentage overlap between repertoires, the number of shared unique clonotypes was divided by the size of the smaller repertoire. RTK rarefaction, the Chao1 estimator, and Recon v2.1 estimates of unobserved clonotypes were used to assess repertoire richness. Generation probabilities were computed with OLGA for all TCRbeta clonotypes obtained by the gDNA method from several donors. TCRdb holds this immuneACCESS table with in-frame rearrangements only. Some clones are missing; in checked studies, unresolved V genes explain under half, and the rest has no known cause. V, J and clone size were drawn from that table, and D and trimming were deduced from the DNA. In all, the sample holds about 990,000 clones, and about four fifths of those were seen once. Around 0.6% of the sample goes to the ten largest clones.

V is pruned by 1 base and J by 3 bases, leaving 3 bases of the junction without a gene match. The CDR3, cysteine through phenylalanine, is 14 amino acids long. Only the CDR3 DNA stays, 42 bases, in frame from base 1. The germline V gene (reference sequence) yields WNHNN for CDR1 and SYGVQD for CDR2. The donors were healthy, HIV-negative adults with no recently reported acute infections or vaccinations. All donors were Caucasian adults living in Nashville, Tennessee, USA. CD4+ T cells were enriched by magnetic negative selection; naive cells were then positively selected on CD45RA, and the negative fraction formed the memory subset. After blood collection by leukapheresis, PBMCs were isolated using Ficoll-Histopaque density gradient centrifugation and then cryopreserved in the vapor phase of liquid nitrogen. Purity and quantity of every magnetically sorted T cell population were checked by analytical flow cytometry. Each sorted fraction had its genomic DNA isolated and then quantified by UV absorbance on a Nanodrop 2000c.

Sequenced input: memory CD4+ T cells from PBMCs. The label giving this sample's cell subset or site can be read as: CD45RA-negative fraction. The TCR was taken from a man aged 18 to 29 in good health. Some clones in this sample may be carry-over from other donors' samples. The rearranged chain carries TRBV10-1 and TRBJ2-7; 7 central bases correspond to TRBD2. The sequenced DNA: TGCGCCAGCAGTGAGTTAGTAGCGGGCTACGAGCAGTACTTC. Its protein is CASSELVAGYEQYF.